This TCR beta chain was observed in a study of cytomegalovirus exposure and HLA in healthy donors. Findings of the study overall: Presence/absence analyses took donor sequencing depth as roughly uniform. According to the study, around 150 TCR beta chains were cytomegalovirus-associated.

The PCR used 60 Vbeta and 13 Jbeta primers. Assay used: immunoSEQ multiplex PCR; TCRdb lists only in-frame clones, some missing. The sample lists fewer than 95,000 clones, more than 70% seen once, with around 2.8% in the top ten. As concerns this clone: Its target is not known.

Sequencing used PBMCs. The sequence was collected from a man in his forties in good health and CMV-seronegative.

The CDR3 loop is CASSPGGRRGYTF. The CDR3 nucleotides are TGTGCCAGCAGCCCAGGGGGACGGCGTGGCTACACCTTC. This chain links TRBV14 with TRBJ1-2; 7 bases are a match to TRBD1. Germline CDR1 SGHDN, CDR2 FVKESK. Trimming at V came to 4 bases and at J to 7 bases, leaving 6 bases not matched to a gene. There are 13 residues in the CDR3. Together with reference TRBV14 and TRBJ1-2, the CDR3 gives the full variable domain: EAGVTQFPSHSVIEKGQTVTLRCDPISGHDNLYWYRRVMGKEIKFLLHFVKESKQDESGMPNNRFLAERTGGTYSTLKVQPAELEDSGVYFCASSPGGRRGYTFGSGTRLTVV.